Reported below is one T cell receptor beta chain. Its antigen remains unidentified. These data belong to a study of T cell responses to AZD1222 COVID-19 vaccine. The wider study: Timing groups of about 4 and about 12 weeks for second doses were pooled.

Study-level findings and limits: Baseline seropositivity characterized only a handful of AZD1222 recipients.

Clones were read by immunoSEQ multiplex PCR, and TCRdb kept only the in-frame ones, dropping some. This repertoire shows 170,000 or so clones, about 85% found once; its top ten account for about 3%. V gave up 2 bases and J gave up 6 bases; unmatched junction bases: 6. Germline CDR1 SGHDN, CDR2 FVKESK. The CDR3 is made up of 17 amino acids. The sequencing used peripheral blood, collected on day 0 of AZD1222 vaccination. The clonotype comes from an adult in good health. V is TRBV14 and J is TRBJ2-1, with 14 bases that match TRBD2. Here the CDR3 DNA reads TGTGCCAGCAGCCAATCCCGACTAGCGGGAGGGGGCAATGAGCAGTTCTTC. This gives the protein CASSQSRLAGGGNEQFF.